One sample yielded the 21 T cell receptor beta chains listed below, sequenced in a study of cytomegalovirus exposure and HLA in healthy donors (dated by TCRdb to between 2016 and 2019). Libraries were made using the immunoSEQ multiplex PCR assay. A mixture of 60 forward primers for TCR Vbeta segments and 13 reverse primers for TCR Jbeta segments was used in the multiplex PCR. TCRdb mirrors the immuneACCESS table, restricted to in-frame sequences. Some clones are absent from its copies; in checked studies, under half trace to an unresolved V gene, and the reason for the others is unknown. This sample holds around 130,000 clones; about four fifths were observed only once. The ten largest clones take up 1.5% of the sample. Sequencing was carried out using PBMCs. The receptors here all came from a woman aged 18-29 years in good health and CMV-seronegative.

This clone was seen a single time. The chain uses TRBV4-2 and TRBJ1-1; D not certain. Germline loops: CDR1 LGHNA, CDR2 YNFKEQ. The germline V and J ends were trimmed by 4 bases and 6 bases, with 15 bases remaining between them. This CDR3 contains 14 residues. The CDR3 here is CASSREAGYAEAFF. The CDR3 nucleotides are TGTGCCAGCAGCCGCGAAGCGGGCTACGCTGAAGCTTTCTTT.

V and J are TRBV5-4 and TRBJ2-7, with 7 bases fitting TRBD2. CDR3 length: 14 amino acids. Germline CDR1 reads SGHNT; CDR2 reads YYREEE (reference sequence). V lost 3 bases and J lost 11; bases outside the gene matches: 14. CDR3 in amino acids: CASSSAGVLGGEYF. CDR3 coding DNA: TGTGCCAGCAGCTCCGCCGGAGTCCTGGGAGGGGAGTACTTC.

The chain is built from TRBV4-1 and TRBJ1-2, with 9 bases aligning to TRBD1. Trimming removed 3 bases from V and 6 bases from J; junction bases left unmatched: 8. The germline CDR1 and CDR2 sequences are MGHRA and YSYEKL. The CDR3 length is 15 residues. Written as DNA, the CDR3 is TGCGCCAGCAGCCACTTACAGGGGGCGTGGGATGGCTACACCTTC. Translating it yields CASSHLQGAWDGYTF.

The V and J genes are TRBV4-1 and TRBJ2-1, with TRBD2 matching 7 bases. With V trimmed by 2 bases and J by 1 base, 5 bases remained unmatched. Germline-derived CDR1 and CDR2 are MGHRA and YSYEKL. This CDR3 has 16 amino acids. CDR3 residues: CASSQPTSASYNEQFF. As DNA, the CDR3 is TGCGCCAGCAGCCAACCTACTAGCGCATCCTACAATGAGCAGTTCTTC.

The genes are TRBV7-9 and TRBJ1-2; TRBD1 matches at 10 bases. Trimming took 9 bases from V and 1 from J; bases not matched to a gene: 8. Germline V gene sequence: CDR1 SEHNR, CDR2 FQNEAQ (reference sequence). The CDR3 loop spans 15 amino acids. CDR3 amino acids: CASGGTGAINYGYTF. The CDR3 DNA follows: TGTGCCAGTGGGGGGACAGGGGCCATTAACTATGGCTACACCTTC.

This clone turned up a few times. Relative to the germline gene, one junction end is altered; a read error may explain this. J is TRBJ2-6 and V is TRBV2; TRBD1 is a possible D gene (6 bases). CDR1 SNHLY and CDR2 FYNNEI come from the germline V gene. CDR3 size: 19 residues. The CDR3 sequence: CASSEWGPEVYSGANGLTF. The CDR3 coding sequence is TGTGCCAGCAGTGAATGGGGGCCTGAGGTCTACTCTGGGGCCAACGGCCTGACTTTC.

This clone was picked up a small number of times. The chain employs TRBV5-1 and TRBJ2-1; possible D gene TRBD2, 6 bases. There are 14 residues in the CDR3. The V end lost 0 bases, the J end lost 2 bases, and 6 bases lay between the germline ends. Germline assignment: CDR1 SGHRS and CDR2 YFSETQ. CDR3 sequence reads: CASSLGGAYNEQFF. The CDR3 bases are TGCGCCAGCAGCTTGGGGGGGGCCTACAATGAGCAGTTCTTC.

This sequence joins TRBV28 and TRBJ1-1, with 9 bases aligning to TRBD1. Unmatched junction bases numbered 6, after V lost 8 bases and J lost 8 bases. The CDR3 consists of 12 residues. Germline V gives CDR1 MDHEN, CDR2 SYDVKM. CDR3 protein: CASLQGAREAFF. DNA for the CDR3: TGTGCCAGCCTACAGGGGGCGAGGGAAGCTTTCTTT.

The genes are TRBV7-5 and TRBJ1-2. TRBV7-5 is assigned pseudogene status. The CDR3 is 10 residues long. The CDR3 nucleotides read TGTGTCAGAAACCTAGAAGGCTACACCTTC. Residues: CVRNLEGYTF.

This clone turned up a few times. The chain recombines TRBV10-3 with TRBJ1-1; no firm D call. The V end lost 2 bases, the J end lost 1 base, and 5 bases lay between the germline ends. The CDR3 length is 13 residues. Germline lookup yields CDR1 ENHRY and CDR2 SYGVKD. CDR3 nucleotide sequence: TGTGCCATCAGTGAGAACTCGAACACTGAAGCTTTCTTT. It codes for CAISENSNTEAFF.

In this sample, this clone turned up once. The V gene is TRBV25-1, the J gene TRBJ1-6, with a possible D match to TRBD1 (5 bases). Germline CDR1 MGHDK, CDR2 SYGVNS. The CDR3 runs to 15 residues. Trimming pared 1 base from V and 6 bases from J, leaving 10 bases between. The CDR3 DNA follows: TGTGCCAGCAGTGAATTAAGCAGGGCTAATTCACCCCTCCACTTT. This codes for CASSELSRANSPLHF.

The chain is built from TRBV6-1 and TRBJ2-5; TRBD1 matches 8 bases. CDR1 is MNHNS and CDR2 is SASEGT in the germline V gene. V dropped 3 bases and J dropped 5; count of bases not matched to a gene: 2. The CDR3 length is 13 residues. DNA for the CDR3: TGTGCCAGCAGTGATTGGACAGGGGAGACCCAGTACTTC. Its translation is CASSDWTGETQYF.

The table lists this clone with a count of one. V usage is TRBV5-1 and J usage is TRBJ1-6, with 9 nucleotides matching TRBD1. Germline V lookup: CDR1 SGHRS, CDR2 YFSETQ. After removal of 3 bases from V and 9 bases from J, the junction contained 4 bases not matched to a gene. The CDR3 runs 14 residues. The chain's CDR3 is CASSSDRGLSPLHF. CDR3 DNA: TGCGCCAGCAGCTCGGACAGGGGTCTTTCACCCCTCCACTTT.

This rearrangement joins TRBV27 to TRBJ2-5; no firm D call. Germline V gene sequence: CDR1 MNHEY, CDR2 SMNVEV (reference sequence). Trimming pared 5 bases from V and 5 bases from J, leaving 21 bases between. The CDR3 extends over 16 amino acids. CDR3 in amino acids: CASSPTAGSSRETQYF. In DNA, the CDR3 is TGTGCCAGCAGTCCGACCGCCGGGTCGTCAAGGGAGACCCAGTACTTC.

The V call is TRBV4-1, the J call TRBJ2-7; 9 bases fit TRBD2. This CDR3 is 15 amino acids long. The germline CDR1 and CDR2 sequences are MGHRA and YSYEKL. V was clipped by 10 bases and J by 4 bases; unmatched bases: 14. The CDR3 DNA follows: TGCGCCACCCGGACTAGCGCCTCGCTCATTTACGAGCAGTACTTC. It translates to CATRTSASLIYEQYF.

The count of this clone is one. One end of the junction varies from germline; a read error may be responsible. V gene TRBV4-1 combines with J gene TRBJ2-6; the D gene is possibly TRBD1 (5 bases). Germline CDR1 reads MGHRA; CDR2 reads YSYEKL. The CDR3 totals 15 residues. The CDR3 nucleotides are TGCGCCAGCAGCCAAGAGGAAACTGGGGCCAACGGCCTGACTTTC. This translates into CASSQEETGANGLTF.

The CDR3 DNA sequence: TGTGCCAGCAGCTCTCAGGGTTATAGCAATCAGCCCCAGCATTTT. It yields the protein CASSSQGYSNQPQHF. The V and J genes are TRBV6-6 and TRBJ1-5; maybe TRBD1 (5 bases). V lost 6 bases and J 0 bases, leaving 12 bases between the germline ends. From germline, CDR1 is MNHNY and CDR2 SVGAGI (reference sequence). This CDR3 comprises 15 residues.

The V gene is TRBV4-1, the J gene TRBJ1-6; tentative D call: TRBD1 (5 bases). Germline CDR1 and CDR2: MGHRA and YSYEKL. Trimming removed 7 bases from V and 7 bases from J, with 17 bases in between. The CDR3 is made up of 15 amino acids. The CDR3 loop reads CASKVPGLNNSPLHF. The CDR3 region has the DNA TGCGCCAGCAAAGTGCCGGGACTGAACAATTCACCCCTCCACTTT.

This chain uses TRBV6-6 with TRBJ2-1, with 7 bases identical to TRBD1. Germline V gives CDR1 MNHNY, CDR2 SVGAGI (reference sequence). The trim removed 5 bases at V and 7 bases at J, leaving 11 bases unmatched. This CDR3 region has 15 residues. The CDR3 here is CASSQGQYGLNEQFF. The DNA for the CDR3 is TGTGCCAGCAGTCAGGGACAGTATGGACTGAATGAGCAGTTCTTC.

This clone occurred a few times. The V call is TRBV18, the J call TRBJ2-7, with 10 bases that match TRBD1. V was clipped by 3 bases and J by 5 bases; unmatched bases: 7. CDR1 is KGHSH and CDR2 is LQKENI in the germline V gene. CDR3 size: 15 residues. In DNA, the CDR3 is TGTGCCAGCTCACCTGGGACAGGGGTTACTGACGAGCAGTACTTC. Protein product: CASSPGTGVTDEQYF.

This rearrangement joins TRBV6-4 to TRBJ2-3, with D possibly matching TRBD2 (5 bases). Trimming shortened V by 0 bases and J by 3 bases, and 7 bases separated the two germline ends. This CDR3 has 14 amino acids. Germline lookup yields CDR1 MRHNA and CDR2 SNTAGT. This CDR3 reads CASSDSPGTDTQYF. CDR3 coding DNA: TGTGCCAGCAGTGACTCCCCGGGAACAGATACGCAGTATTTT.